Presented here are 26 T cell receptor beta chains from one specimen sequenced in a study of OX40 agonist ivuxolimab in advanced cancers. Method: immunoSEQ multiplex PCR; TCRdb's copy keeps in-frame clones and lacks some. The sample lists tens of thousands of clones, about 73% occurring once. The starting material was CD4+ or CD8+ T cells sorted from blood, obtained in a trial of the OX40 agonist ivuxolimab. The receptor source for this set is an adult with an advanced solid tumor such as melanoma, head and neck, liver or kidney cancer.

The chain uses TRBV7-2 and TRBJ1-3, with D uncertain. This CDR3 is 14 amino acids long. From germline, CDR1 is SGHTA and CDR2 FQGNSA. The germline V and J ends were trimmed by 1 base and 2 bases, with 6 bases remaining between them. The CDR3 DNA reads TGTGCCAGCAGCTTAGTAAGGGCTGGAAACACCATATATTTT. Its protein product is CASSLVRAGNTIYF.

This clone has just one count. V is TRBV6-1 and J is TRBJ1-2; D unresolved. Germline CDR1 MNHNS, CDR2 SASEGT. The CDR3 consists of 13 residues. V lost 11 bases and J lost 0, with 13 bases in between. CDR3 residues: CAGTPSPNYGYTF. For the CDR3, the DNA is TGTGCCGGAACCCCGTCCCCTAACTATGGCTACACCTTC.

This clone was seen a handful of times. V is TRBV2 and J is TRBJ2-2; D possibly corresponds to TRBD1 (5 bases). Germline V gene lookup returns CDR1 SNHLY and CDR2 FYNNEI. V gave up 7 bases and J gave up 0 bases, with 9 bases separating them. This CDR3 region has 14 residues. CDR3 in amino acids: CASKGPANTGELFF. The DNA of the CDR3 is TGTGCCAGCAAGGGGCCGGCGAACACCGGGGAGCTGTTTTTT. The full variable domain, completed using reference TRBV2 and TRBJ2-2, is EPEVTQTPSHQVTQMGQEVILRCVPISNHLYFYWYRQILGQKVEFLVSFYNNEISEKSEIFDDQFSVERPDGSNFTLKIRSTKLEDSAMYFCASKGPANTGELFFGEGSRLTVL.

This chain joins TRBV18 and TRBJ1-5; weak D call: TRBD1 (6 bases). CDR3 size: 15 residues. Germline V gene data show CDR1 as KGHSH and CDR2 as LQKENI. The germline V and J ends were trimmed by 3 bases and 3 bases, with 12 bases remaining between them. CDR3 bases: TGTGCCAGCTCACCCTTGACAGGCGTCAATCAGCCCCAGCATTTT. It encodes CASSPLTGVNQPQHF. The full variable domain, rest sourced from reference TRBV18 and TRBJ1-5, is NAGVMQNPRHLVRRRGQEARLRCSPMKGHSHVYWYRQLPEEGLKFMVYLQKENIIDESGMPKERFSAEFPKEGPSILRIQQVVRGDSAAYFCASSPLTGVNQPQHFGDGTRLSIL.

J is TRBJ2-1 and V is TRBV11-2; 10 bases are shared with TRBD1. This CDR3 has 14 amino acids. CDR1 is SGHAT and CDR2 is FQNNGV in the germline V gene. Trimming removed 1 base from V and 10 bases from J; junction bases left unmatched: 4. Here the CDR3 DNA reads TGTGCCAGCAGCTTAGGAGGGACAGGGGTCGAGCAGTTCTTC. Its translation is CASSLGGTGVEQFF. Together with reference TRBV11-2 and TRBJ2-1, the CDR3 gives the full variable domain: EAGVAQSPRYKIIEKRQSVAFWCNPISGHATLYWYQQILGQGPKLLIQFQNNGVVDDSQLPKDRFSAERLKGVDSTLKIQPAKLEDSAVYLCASSLGGTGVEQFFGPGTRLTVL.

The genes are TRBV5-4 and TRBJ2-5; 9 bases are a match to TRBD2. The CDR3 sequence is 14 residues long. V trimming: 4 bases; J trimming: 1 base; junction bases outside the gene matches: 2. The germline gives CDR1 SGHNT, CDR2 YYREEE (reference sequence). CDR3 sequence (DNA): TGTGCCAGCAGCCCTAGCGGGGCCCAAGAGACCCAGTACTTC. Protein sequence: CASSPSGAQETQYF.

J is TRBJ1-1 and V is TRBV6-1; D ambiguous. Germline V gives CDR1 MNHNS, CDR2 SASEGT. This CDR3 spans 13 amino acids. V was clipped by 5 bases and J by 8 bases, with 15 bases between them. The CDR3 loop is CASSPPGTMEAFF. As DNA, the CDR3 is TGTGCCAGCAGTCCTCCCGGAACCATGGAAGCTTTCTTT.

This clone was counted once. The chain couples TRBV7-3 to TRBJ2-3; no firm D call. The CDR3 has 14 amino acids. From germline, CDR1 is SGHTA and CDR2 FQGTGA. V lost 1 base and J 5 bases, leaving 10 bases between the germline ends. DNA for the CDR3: TGTGCCAGCAGCTTAAACCACAACGGAGATACGCAGTATTTT. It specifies CASSLNHNGDTQYF.

DNA of the CDR3: TGTGCCAGCAGCATACAGGGCGGGAACACTGAAGCTTTCTTT. This translates into CASSIQGGNTEAFF. The chain employs TRBV7-9 and TRBJ1-1; possible D gene TRBD1, 6 bases. The germline V and J ends were trimmed by 5 bases and 1 base, with 11 bases remaining between them. Looked up from germline, CDR1 is SEHNR and CDR2 is FQNEAQ (reference sequence). This CDR3 has 14 residues.

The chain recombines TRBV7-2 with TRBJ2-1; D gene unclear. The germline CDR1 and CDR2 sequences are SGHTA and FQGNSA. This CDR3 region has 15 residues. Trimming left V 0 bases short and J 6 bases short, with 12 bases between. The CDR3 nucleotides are TGTGCCAGCAGCTTAGCGGTATCCCGCGCCAATGAGCAGTTCTTC. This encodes CASSLAVSRANEQFF. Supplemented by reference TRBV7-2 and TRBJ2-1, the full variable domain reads GAGVSQSPSNKVTEKGKDVELRCDPISGHTALYWYRQSLGQGLEFLIYFQGNSAPDKSGLPSDRFSAERTGGSVSTLTIQRTQQEDSAVYLCASSLAVSRANEQFFGPGTRLTVL.

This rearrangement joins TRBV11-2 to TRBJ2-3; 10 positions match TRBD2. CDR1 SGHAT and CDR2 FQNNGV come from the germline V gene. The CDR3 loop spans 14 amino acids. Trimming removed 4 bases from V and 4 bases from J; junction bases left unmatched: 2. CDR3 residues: CASSSGLAADTQYF. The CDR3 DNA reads TGTGCCAGCAGCTCCGGACTAGCGGCAGATACGCAGTATTTT.

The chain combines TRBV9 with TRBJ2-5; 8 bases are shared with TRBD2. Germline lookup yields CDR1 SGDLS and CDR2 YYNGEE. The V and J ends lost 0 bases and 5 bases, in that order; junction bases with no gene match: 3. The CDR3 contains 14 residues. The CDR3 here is CASSVDGRGETQYF. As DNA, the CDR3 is TGTGCCAGCAGCGTAGACGGGAGGGGGGAGACCCAGTACTTC. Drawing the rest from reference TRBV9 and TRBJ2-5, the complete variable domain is DSGVTQTPKHLITATGQRVTLRCSPRSGDLSVYWYQQSLDQGLQFLIQYYNGEERAKGNILERFSAQQFPDLHSELNLSSLELGDSALYFCASSVDGRGETQYFGPGTRLLVL.

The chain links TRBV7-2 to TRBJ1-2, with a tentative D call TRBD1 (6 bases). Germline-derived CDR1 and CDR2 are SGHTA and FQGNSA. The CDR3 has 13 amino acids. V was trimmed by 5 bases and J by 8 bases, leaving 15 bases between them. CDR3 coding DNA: TGTGCCAGCAGCCCAGACGGGGGCGGGGGCTACACCTTC. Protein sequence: CASSPDGGGGYTF.

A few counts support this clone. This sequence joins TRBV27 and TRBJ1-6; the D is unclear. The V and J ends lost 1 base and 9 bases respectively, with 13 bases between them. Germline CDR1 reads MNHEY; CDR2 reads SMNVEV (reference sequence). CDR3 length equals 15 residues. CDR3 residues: CASSLYAGMVSPLHF. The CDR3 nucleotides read TGTGCCAGCAGTTTATATGCGGGGATGGTTTCACCCCTCCACTTT.

For the CDR3, the DNA is TGTGCCAGCAGCTTGGGTGGGGGCGCAGGCAATCAGCCCCAGCATTTT. As protein: CASSLGGGAGNQPQHF. V is TRBV5-4 and J is TRBJ1-5, with TRBD1 as a possible D gene (6 bases). V lost 0 bases, J lost 2 bases, and 12 bases lay in between. Germline CDR1 is SGHNT and CDR2 is YYREEE (reference sequence). CDR3 length: 16 residues.

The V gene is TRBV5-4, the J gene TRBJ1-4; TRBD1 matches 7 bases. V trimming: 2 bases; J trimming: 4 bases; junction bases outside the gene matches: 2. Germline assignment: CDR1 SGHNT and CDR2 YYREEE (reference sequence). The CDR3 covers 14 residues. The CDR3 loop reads CASSFQGVNEKLFF. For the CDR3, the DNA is TGTGCCAGCAGCTTCCAGGGGGTTAATGAAAAACTGTTTTTT.

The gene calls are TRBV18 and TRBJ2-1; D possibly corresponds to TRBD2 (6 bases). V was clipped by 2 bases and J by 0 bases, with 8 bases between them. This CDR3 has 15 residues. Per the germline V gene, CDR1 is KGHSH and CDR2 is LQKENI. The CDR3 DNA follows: TGTGCCAGCTCACCAGTAGCGGTCTCCTACAATGAGCAGTTCTTC. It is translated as CASSPVAVSYNEQFF. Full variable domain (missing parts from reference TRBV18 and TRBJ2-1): NAGVMQNPRHLVRRRGQEARLRCSPMKGHSHVYWYRQLPEEGLKFMVYLQKENIIDESGMPKERFSAEFPKEGPSILRIQQVVRGDSAAYFCASSPVAVSYNEQFFGPGTRLTVL.

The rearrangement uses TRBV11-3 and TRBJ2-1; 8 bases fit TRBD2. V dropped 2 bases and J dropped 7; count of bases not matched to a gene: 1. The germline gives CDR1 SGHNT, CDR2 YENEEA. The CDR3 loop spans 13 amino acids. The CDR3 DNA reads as TGTGCCAGCAGCTTACTAGCGGGTAATGAGCAGTTCTTC. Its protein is CASSLLAGNEQFF. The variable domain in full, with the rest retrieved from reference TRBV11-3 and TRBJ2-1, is EAGVVQSPRYKIIEKKQPVAFWCNPISGHNTLYWYLQNLGQGPELLIRYENEEAVDDSQLPKDRFSAERLKGVDSTLKIQPAELGDSAVYLCASSLLAGNEQFFGPGTRLTVL.

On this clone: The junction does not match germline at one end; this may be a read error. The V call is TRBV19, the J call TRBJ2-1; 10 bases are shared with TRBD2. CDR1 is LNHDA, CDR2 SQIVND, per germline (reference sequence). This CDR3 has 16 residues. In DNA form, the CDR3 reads TGCGACCACCCTAGGCGGGCTAGCGGGGGAGCCGATGAGCAGTTCTTC. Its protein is CDHPRRASGGADEQFF. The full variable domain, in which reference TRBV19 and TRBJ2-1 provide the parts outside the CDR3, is DGGITQSPKYLFRKEGQNVTLSCEQNLNHDAMYWYRQDPGQGLRLIYYSQIVNDFQKGDIAEGYSVSREKKESFPLTVTSAQKNPTAFYLCDHPRRASGGADEQFFGPGTRLTVL.

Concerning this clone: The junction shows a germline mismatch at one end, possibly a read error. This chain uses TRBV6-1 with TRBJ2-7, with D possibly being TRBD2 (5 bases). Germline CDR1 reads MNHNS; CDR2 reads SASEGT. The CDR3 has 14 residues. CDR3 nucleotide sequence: TGTGCCATCAGTGAGTGGCCCAATTCGGGGGAGCAGTACTTC. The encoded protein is CAISEWPNSGEQYF.

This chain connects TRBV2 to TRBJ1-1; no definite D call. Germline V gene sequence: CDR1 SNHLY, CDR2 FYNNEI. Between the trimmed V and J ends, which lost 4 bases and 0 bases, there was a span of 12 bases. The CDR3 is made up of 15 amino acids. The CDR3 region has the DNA TGTGCCAGCAGTGGTGAGGCAGGACTGAACACTGAAGCTTTCTTT. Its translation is CASSGEAGLNTEAFF.

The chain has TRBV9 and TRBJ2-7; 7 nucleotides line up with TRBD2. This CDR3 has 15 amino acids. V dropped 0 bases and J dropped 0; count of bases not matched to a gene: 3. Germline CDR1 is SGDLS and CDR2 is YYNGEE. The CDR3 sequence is CASSVGPSGSYEQYF. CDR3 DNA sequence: TGTGCCAGCAGCGTAGGTCCTAGCGGCTCCTACGAGCAGTACTTC.

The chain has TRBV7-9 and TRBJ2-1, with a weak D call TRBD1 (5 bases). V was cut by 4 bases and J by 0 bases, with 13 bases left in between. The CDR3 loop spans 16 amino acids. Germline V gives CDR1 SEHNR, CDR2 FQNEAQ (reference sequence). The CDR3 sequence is CASSSSGSLSYNEQFF. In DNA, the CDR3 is TGTGCCAGCAGCTCCTCAGGGTCCCTCTCCTACAATGAGCAGTTCTTC.

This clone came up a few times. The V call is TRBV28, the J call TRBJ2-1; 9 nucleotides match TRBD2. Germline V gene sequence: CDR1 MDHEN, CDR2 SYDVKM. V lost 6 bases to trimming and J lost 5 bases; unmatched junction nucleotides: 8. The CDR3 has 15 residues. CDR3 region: CASSTSGRRNNEQFF. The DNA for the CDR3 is TGTGCCAGCAGCACAAGCGGGAGGCGGAACAATGAGCAGTTCTTC.

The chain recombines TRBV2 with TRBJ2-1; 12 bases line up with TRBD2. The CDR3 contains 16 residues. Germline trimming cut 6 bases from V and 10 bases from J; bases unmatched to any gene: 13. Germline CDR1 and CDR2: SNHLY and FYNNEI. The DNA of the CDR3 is TGTGCCAGCAGAGCCGTTTCTAGCGGGGGGGCAGGGGAGCAGTTCTTC. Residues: CASRAVSSGGAGEQFF. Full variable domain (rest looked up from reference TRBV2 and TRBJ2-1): EPEVTQTPSHQVTQMGQEVILRCVPISNHLYFYWYRQILGQKVEFLVSFYNNEISEKSEIFDDQFSVERPDGSNFTLKIRSTKLEDSAMYFCASRAVSSGGAGEQFFGPGTRLTVL.

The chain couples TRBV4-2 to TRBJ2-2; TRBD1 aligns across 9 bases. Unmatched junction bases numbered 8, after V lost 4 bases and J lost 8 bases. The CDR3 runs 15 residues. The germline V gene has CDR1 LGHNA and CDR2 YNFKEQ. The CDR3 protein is CASSRGTGQSGELFF. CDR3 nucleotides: TGTGCCAGCAGCCGCGGGACAGGGCAAAGTGGGGAGCTGTTTTTT.